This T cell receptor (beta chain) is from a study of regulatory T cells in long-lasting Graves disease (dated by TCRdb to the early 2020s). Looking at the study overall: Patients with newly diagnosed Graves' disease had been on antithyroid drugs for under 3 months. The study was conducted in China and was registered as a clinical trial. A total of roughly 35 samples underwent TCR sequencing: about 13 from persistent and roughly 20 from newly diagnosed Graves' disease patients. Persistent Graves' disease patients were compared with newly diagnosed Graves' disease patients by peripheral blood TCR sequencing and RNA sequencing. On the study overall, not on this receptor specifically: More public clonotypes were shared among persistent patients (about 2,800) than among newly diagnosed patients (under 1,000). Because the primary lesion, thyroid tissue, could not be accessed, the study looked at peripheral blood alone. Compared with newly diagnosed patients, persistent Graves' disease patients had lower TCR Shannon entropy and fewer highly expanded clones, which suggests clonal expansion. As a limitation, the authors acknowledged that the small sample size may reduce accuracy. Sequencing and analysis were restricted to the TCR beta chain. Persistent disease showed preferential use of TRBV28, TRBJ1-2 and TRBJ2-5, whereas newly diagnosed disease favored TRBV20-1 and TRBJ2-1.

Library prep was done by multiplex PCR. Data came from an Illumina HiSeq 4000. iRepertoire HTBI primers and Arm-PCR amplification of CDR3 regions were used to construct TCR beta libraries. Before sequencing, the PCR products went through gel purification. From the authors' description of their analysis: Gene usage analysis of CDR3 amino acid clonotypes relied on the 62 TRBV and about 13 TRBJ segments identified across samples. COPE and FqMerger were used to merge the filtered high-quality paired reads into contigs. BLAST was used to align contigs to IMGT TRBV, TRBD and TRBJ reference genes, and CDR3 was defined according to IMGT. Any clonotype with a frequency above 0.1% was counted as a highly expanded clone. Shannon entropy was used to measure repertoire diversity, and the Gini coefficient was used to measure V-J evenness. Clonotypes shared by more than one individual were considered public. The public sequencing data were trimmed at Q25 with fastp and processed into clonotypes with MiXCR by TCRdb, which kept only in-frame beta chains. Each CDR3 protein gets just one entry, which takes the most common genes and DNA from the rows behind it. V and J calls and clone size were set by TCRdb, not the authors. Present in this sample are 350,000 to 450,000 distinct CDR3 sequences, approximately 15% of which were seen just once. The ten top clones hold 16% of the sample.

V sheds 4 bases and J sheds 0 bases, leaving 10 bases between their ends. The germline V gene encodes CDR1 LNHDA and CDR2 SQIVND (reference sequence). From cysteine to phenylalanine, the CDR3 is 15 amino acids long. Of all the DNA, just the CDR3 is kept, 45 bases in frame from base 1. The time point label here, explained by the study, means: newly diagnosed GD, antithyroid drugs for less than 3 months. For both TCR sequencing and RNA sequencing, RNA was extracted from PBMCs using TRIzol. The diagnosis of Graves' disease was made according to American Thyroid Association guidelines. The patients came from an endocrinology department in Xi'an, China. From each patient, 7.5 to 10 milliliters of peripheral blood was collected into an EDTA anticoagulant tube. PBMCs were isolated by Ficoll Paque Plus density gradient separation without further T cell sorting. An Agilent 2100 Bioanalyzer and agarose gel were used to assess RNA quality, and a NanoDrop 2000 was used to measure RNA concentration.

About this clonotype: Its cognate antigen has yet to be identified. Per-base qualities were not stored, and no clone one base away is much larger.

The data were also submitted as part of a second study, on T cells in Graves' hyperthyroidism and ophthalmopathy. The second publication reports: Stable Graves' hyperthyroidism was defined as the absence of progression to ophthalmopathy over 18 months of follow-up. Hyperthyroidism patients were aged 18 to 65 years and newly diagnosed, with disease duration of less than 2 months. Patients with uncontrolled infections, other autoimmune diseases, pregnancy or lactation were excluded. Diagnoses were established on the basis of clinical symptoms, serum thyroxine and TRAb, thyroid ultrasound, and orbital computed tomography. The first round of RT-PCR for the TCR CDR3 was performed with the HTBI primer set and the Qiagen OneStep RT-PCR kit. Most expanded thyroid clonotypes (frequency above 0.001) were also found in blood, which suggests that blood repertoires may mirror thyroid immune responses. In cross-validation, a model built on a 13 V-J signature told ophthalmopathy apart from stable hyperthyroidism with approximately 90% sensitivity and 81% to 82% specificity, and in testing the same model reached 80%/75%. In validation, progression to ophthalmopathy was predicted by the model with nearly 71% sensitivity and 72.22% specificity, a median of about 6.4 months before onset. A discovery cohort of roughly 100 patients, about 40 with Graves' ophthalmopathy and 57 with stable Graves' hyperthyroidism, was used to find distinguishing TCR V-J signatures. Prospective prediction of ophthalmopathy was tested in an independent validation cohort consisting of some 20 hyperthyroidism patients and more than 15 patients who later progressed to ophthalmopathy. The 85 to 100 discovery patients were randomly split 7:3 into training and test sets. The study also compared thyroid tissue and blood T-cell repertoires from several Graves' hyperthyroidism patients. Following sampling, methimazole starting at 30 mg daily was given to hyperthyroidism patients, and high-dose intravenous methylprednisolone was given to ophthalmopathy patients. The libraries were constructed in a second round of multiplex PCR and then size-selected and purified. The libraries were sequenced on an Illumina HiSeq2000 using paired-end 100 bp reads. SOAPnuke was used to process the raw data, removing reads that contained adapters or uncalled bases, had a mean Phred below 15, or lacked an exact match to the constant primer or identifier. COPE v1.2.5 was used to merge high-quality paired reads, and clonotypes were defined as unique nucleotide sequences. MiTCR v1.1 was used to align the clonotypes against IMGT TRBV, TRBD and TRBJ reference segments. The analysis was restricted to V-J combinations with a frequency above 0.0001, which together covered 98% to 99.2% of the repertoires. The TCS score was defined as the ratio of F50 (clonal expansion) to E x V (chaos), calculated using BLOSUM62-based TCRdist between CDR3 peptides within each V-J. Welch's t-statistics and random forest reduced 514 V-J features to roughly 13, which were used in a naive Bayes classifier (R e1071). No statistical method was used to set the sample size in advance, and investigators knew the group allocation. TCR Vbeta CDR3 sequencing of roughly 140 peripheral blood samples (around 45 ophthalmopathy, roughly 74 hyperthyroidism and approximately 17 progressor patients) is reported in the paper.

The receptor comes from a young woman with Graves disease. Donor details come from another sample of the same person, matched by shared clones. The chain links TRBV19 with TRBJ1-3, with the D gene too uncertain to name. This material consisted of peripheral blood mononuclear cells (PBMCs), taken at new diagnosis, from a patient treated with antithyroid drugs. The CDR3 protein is CASSSVAGSGNTIYF. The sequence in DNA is TGTGCCAGTAGTAGTGTCGCAGGCTCTGGAAACACCATATATTTT.